Listed here are 19 T cell receptor beta chains from one sample, sequenced in a study of regulatory T cells in long-lasting Graves disease listed by TCRdb under 2021. According to the study, the label for this sample's time point signals: newly diagnosed GD, antithyroid drugs for less than 3 months. For both TCR sequencing and RNA sequencing, RNA was extracted from PBMCs in TRIzol. Receptor amplification or capture employed multiplex PCR. TCRdb shows the sequencer as Illumina HiSeq 4000. TCR beta libraries were built with iRepertoire HTBI primers and Arm-PCR amplification of CDR3 regions. TCRdb redid the processing of the public reads, applying fastp at Q25 and MiXCR, and retained in-frame beta chains. Each record represents a unique CDR3 protein, reported with the most common genes and DNA among its rows. In all, the sample holds 410,000 or so distinct CDR3 sequences, and 14% to 15% of those were seen once. In total, the top ten clones hold 16% of the sample.

In addition, the sample was reused for a study of T cells in Graves' hyperthyroidism and ophthalmopathy.

This specimen was peripheral blood mononuclear cells (PBMCs), taken at new diagnosis, from a patient treated with antithyroid drugs. These receptors originate from a woman in her 30s with Graves disease. Donor details come from another sample of the same person, matched by shared clones.

The rearrangement joins TRBV24-1 to TRBJ2-7; D is unclear. Germline CDR1 reads KGHDR; CDR2 reads SFDVKD. Trimming shortened V by 1 base and J by 3 bases, and 0 bases separated the two germline ends. The CDR3 has 11 residues. DNA for the CDR3: TGTGCCACCAGTGATTTCTACGAGCAGTACTTC. Its translation: CATSDFYEQYF.

This clonotype was observed many times. The gene calls are TRBV7-3 and TRBJ2-1; D remains unclear. V lost 5 bases and J 10 bases, leaving 12 bases between the germline ends. This CDR3 comprises 12 residues. The germline gives CDR1 SGHTA, CDR2 FQGTGA. This CDR3 is CASSIMAGEQFF. In nucleotides, the CDR3 is TGTGCCAGCAGCATAATGGCTGGGGAGCAGTTCTTC.

In its sample, this clonotype was seen many times. The chain is built from TRBV11-3 and TRBJ2-1, with 10 nucleotides matching TRBD2. The ends lost 5 bases at V and 10 bases at J; junction bases unmatched: 11. There are 15 residues in the CDR3. CDR1 and CDR2 from the germline V gene are SGHNT and YENEEA. CDR3 protein: CASSPLAGVSGEQFF. For the CDR3, the DNA is TGTGCCAGCAGCCCCCTAGCGGGAGTATCAGGGGAGCAGTTCTTC.

V usage is TRBV29-1 and J usage is TRBJ2-3; 8 bases agree with TRBD2. Germline trimming cut 6 bases from V and 2 bases from J; bases unmatched to any gene: 10. Germline CDR1 SQVTM, CDR2 ANQGSEA. The CDR3 sequence is 15 residues long. The CDR3 is CSVPMPSGYTDTQYF. DNA for the CDR3: TGCAGCGTCCCTATGCCTAGCGGGTACACAGATACGCAGTATTTT.

This chain joins TRBV18 and TRBJ2-5, with 9 bases lining up with TRBD1. V was clipped by 2 bases and J by 1 base; unmatched bases: 5. CDR3 length equals 16 residues. CDR1 KGHSH and CDR2 LQKENI come from the germline V gene. CDR3 loop: CASSPFRDRAQETQYF. The CDR3 coding sequence is TGTGCCAGCTCACCATTTCGGGACAGGGCCCAAGAGACCCAGTACTTC. Supplemented by reference TRBV18 and TRBJ2-5, the full variable domain reads NAGVMQNPRHLVRRRGQEARLRCSPMKGHSHVYWYRQLPEEGLKFMVYLQKENIIDESGMPKERFSAEFPKEGPSILRIQQVVRGDSAAYFCASSPFRDRAQETQYFGPGTRLLVL.

This clonotype has only a few counts. V and J are TRBV12-3 or TRBV12-4 and TRBJ2-2, with no clear D. V shed 8 bases and J shed 7 bases, with 11 bases lying between them. The CDR3 spans 12 residues. CDR3 protein: CASGLGIGELFF. CDR3 coding DNA: TGTGCCAGCGGGCTAGGCATCGGGGAGCTGTTTTTT.

As regards this clonotype: A much bigger clone sits one base away, suggesting this may be a read error. The J gene is TRBJ2-1, the V gene TRBV28, with 10 positions matching TRBD2. CDR3 length equals 15 residues. The trim removed 7 bases at V and 1 base at J, leaving 4 bases unmatched. CDR1 and CDR2 from the germline V gene are MDHEN and SYDVKM. The CDR3 loop reads CASILAGPSYNEQFF. In DNA form, the CDR3 reads TGTGCCAGCATACTAGCGGGACCGTCCTACAATGAGCAGTTCTTC.

Many counts were recorded for this clonotype. V is TRBV28 and J is TRBJ2-7, with TRBD2 identical over 8 bases. The CDR3 contains 15 residues. The V gene's germline CDR1 is MDHEN and CDR2 SYDVKM. V shed 10 bases and J 7 bases; nucleotides not matched to a gene: 18. CDR3 DNA: TGTGCCACCGTGGCTCGTCAGGCGGGAGGATATGAGCAGTACTTC. Translation: CATVARQAGGYEQYF. Variable domain in full (rest from reference TRBV28 and TRBJ2-7): DVKVTQSSRYLVKRTGEKVFLECVQDMDHENMFWYRQDPGLGLRLIYFSYDVKMKEKGDIPEGYSVSREKKERFSLILESASTNQTSMYLCATVARQAGGYEQYFGPGTRLTVT.

This clonotype was seen only a few times. The chain couples TRBV19 to TRBJ1-2; D is uncertain. Trimming took off 9 bases at V and 4 bases at J, with 9 bases between the two ends. The CDR3 runs 11 residues. The germline V gene encodes CDR1 LNHDA and CDR2 SQIVND (reference sequence). The CDR3 loop reads CASGESYGYTF. As DNA, the CDR3 is TGTGCCAGCGGGGAAAGCTATGGCTACACCTTC.

The V gene is TRBV7-9, the J gene TRBJ1-3; D remains unclear. The CDR3 loop spans 11 amino acids. Germline CDR1 is SEHNR and CDR2 is FQNEAQ (reference sequence). With 7 bases removed from V and 3 bases from J, the gap between germline ends came to 4 bases. In DNA form, the CDR3 reads TGTGCCAGCATTGGTGGAAACACCATATATTTT. It codes for CASIGGNTIYF. Together with reference TRBV7-9 and TRBJ1-3, the CDR3 gives the full variable domain: DTGVSQNPRHKITKRGQNVTFRCDPISEHNRLYWYRQTLGQGPEFLTYFQNEAQLEKSRLLSDRFSAERPKGSFSTLEIQRTEQGDSAMYLCASIGGNTIYFGEGSWLTVV.

This chain links TRBV9 with TRBJ1-2; D may be TRBD1 (6 bases). Trimming removed 0 bases at V and 0 bases at J, with 15 bases between. The CDR3 covers 17 residues. Germline lookup yields CDR1 SGDLS and CDR2 YYNGEE. CDR3 sequence: CASSVEAHRVANYGYTF. The CDR3, as DNA: TGTGCCAGCAGCGTAGAGGCCCACAGGGTAGCTAACTATGGCTACACCTTC.

This clonotype was observed a few times. The CDR3 region has the DNA TGTGCCAGCAGTTACGGTGGAGCGCCTAATGAAAAACTGTTTTTT. This translates into CASSYGGAPNEKLFF. V gene TRBV6-5 combines with J gene TRBJ1-4, with no clear D. CDR1 and CDR2 from the germline V gene are MNHEY and SVGAGI. The V and J ends lost 2 bases and 3 bases respectively, with 10 bases between them. The CDR3 loop spans 15 amino acids.

Many counts were recorded for this clonotype. The chain joins TRBV11-2 to TRBJ2-5, with a weak D call TRBD1 (6 bases). Germline loops: CDR1 SGHAT, CDR2 FQNNGV. There are 15 residues in the CDR3. V was cut by 5 bases and J by 1 base, with 14 bases left in between. The CDR3 loop is CASSARTDIQETQYF. In DNA, the CDR3 is TGTGCCAGCAGCGCCCGGACAGACATCCAAGAGACCCAGTACTTC.

The sample holds many counts of this clonotype. This chain connects TRBV28 to TRBJ2-1; 7 bases agree with TRBD2. CDR1 and CDR2 from the germline V gene are MDHEN and SYDVKM. V lost 4 bases to trimming and J lost 7 bases; unmatched junction nucleotides: 13. The CDR3 is made up of 16 amino acids. CDR3 region: CASSSPVGGSLNEQFF. The CDR3 region has the DNA TGTGCCAGCAGTTCCCCAGTCGGCGGGAGTTTAAATGAGCAGTTCTTC.

This clonotype was counted a few times. This sequence joins TRBV7-3 and TRBJ2-1; D is undetermined. With 2 bases removed from V and 5 bases from J, the gap between germline ends came to 10 bases. Germline V gene lookup returns CDR1 SGHTA and CDR2 FQGTGA. The CDR3 consists of 14 residues. The CDR3 loop reads CASSLYGTHNEQFF. The CDR3 DNA is TGTGCCAGCAGCTTATATGGAACTCACAATGAGCAGTTCTTC. Based on the CDR3 plus reference TRBV7-3 and TRBJ2-1, the full variable domain is GAGVSQTPSNKVTEKGKYVELRCDPISGHTALYWYRQSLGQGPEFLIYFQGTGAADDSGLPNDRFFAVRPEGSVSTLKIQRTERGDSAVYLCASSLYGTHNEQFFGPGTRLTVL.

This clonotype has ten or more counts. The J gene is TRBJ2-7, the V gene TRBV6-2 or TRBV6-3; 10 nucleotides agree with TRBD2. Unmatched junction bases numbered 10, after V lost 2 bases and J lost 0 bases. Germline V lookup: CDR1 MNHEY, CDR2 SVGEGT. The CDR3 has 18 amino acids. CDR3 DNA sequence: TGTGCCAGCAGTTACGCGAGGGTAGGACTAGCGGACTCCTACGAGCAGTACTTC. This sequence encodes CASSYARVGLADSYEQYF.

This clonotype was seen repeatedly, ten times or more. The J gene is TRBJ2-7, the V gene TRBV7-9, with 11 nucleotides matching TRBD1. The germline CDR1 and CDR2 sequences are SEHNR and FQNEAQ (reference sequence). This CDR3 has 15 residues. V shed 5 bases and J 5 bases; nucleotides not matched to a gene: 8. For the CDR3, the DNA is TGTGCCAGCAGCGACCCGGGACAGGGGGTCAACGAGCAGTACTTC. The encoded protein is CASSDPGQGVNEQYF.

In its sample, this clonotype was seen many times. This chain uses TRBV3-1 with TRBJ2-2; D is unclear. Germline values: CDR1 LGHDT, CDR2 YNNKEL (reference sequence). Trimming shortened V by 7 bases and J by 2 bases, and 5 bases separated the two germline ends. The CDR3 runs 12 residues. The CDR3 nucleotides are TGTGCCAGCAACCATAACACCGGGGAGCTGTTTTTT. Protein product: CASNHNTGELFF.

J is TRBJ1-1 and V is TRBV19, with D unresolved. The V end was cut by 3 bases, the J end by 2 bases, with 10 bases between. CDR1 LNHDA and CDR2 SQIVND come from the germline V gene (reference sequence). CDR3 length: 14 residues. The chain's CDR3 is CASSIWRPNTEAFF. CDR3 in DNA: TGTGCCAGTAGTATTTGGCGGCCAAACACTGAAGCTTTCTTT.